The present T cell receptor (beta chain) was sequenced within a study of cytomegalovirus exposure and HLA in healthy donors. Between the trimmed V and J ends, which lost 6 bases and 1 base, there was a span of 12 bases. The CDR3 has 15 amino acids. Germline CDR1 is SNHLY and CDR2 is FYNNEI. A note on this clone: Its antigen is unknown.

A multiplex PCR was run with 60 Vbeta primers and 13 Jbeta primers. The assay was immunoSEQ multiplex PCR, and TCRdb's table has in-frame clones only and misses some. Of approximately 160,000 clones listed, approximately 80% are singletons. Study observations and caveats: HLA alleles showed associations with 16,951 TCR beta sequences in a later analysis, at a 0.05 false discovery rate. In a later analysis, common viral pathogens appeared linked to several of the most significant clusters. Excluded were some V segments that proved indistinguishable, including TRBV6-2 and TRBV6-3. Among the sequence variants, a highly shared cluster was likely an artifact of sequencing.

The receptor comes from a woman in her 40s in good health and CMV-seropositive. Sequenced: PBMCs. V is TRBV2 and J is TRBJ2-2; D is perhaps TRBD1 (5 bases). Here the CDR3 DNA reads TGTGCCAGCAGAGCGACCGGACAGAACACCGGGGAGCTGTTTTTT. It specifies CASRATGQNTGELFF. Full variable domain (outside the CDR3, taken from reference TRBV2 and TRBJ2-2): EPEVTQTPSHQVTQMGQEVILRCVPISNHLYFYWYRQILGQKVEFLVSFYNNEISEKSEIFDDQFSVERPDGSNFTLKIRSTKLEDSAMYFCASRATGQNTGELFFGEGSRLTVL.